These 8 T cell receptor beta chains were sequenced from one sample in a study of cytomegalovirus exposure and HLA in healthy donors. The PCR ran on 60 Vbeta and 13 Jbeta primers. The repertoire was sequenced with immunoSEQ multiplex PCR; TCRdb's copy has only in-frame clones and lacks some. The sample contains 100,000 to 150,000 clones, over 70% of which appear only once. The sample consisted of PBMCs. The receptors originated from a woman younger than 35 in good health and CMV-seronegative.

The gene calls are TRBV30 and TRBJ2-3, with D maybe TRBD1 (6 bases). The length of the CDR3 is 18 residues. The V gene lost 0 bases and the J gene lost 0 bases, with 19 bases spanning the gap. The germline gives CDR1 GTSNPN, CDR2 SVGIG (reference sequence). The CDR3 here is CAWSVKTVGTLSTDTQYF. Written as DNA, the CDR3 is TGTGCCTGGAGTGTAAAAACGGTCGGGACACTGAGCACAGATACGCAGTATTTT.

The chain carries TRBV29-1 and TRBJ1-1; D not certain. The V gene lost 3 bases and the J gene lost 6 bases, with 11 bases spanning the gap. CDR1 is SQVTM, CDR2 ANQGSEA, per germline. This CDR3 is built from 12 residues. In DNA, the CDR3 is TGCAGCGTTGAGGTTTCGAGCGCTGAAGCTTTCTTT. Its protein product is CSVEVSSAEAFF. Full variable domain (outside the CDR3, taken from reference TRBV29-1 and TRBJ1-1): SAVISQKPSRDICQRGTSLTIQCQVDSQVTMMFWYRQQPGQSLTLIATANQGSEATYESGFVIDKFPISRPNLTFSTLTVSNMSPEDSSIYLCSVEVSSAEAFFGQGTRLTVV.

J is TRBJ2-5 and V is TRBV30; 12 bases are shared with TRBD2. This CDR3 spans 12 amino acids. Germline CDR1 reads GTSNPN; CDR2 reads SVGIG (reference sequence). Losses at the gene ends were 4 bases for V and 11 bases for J; bases not matched to a gene: 5. DNA for the CDR3: TGTGCCTGGACTAGCGGGAGGGGGGAGCAGTACTTC. Its protein is CAWTSGRGEQYF.

The genes are TRBV15 and TRBJ1-1; 10 bases are shared with TRBD1. J was trimmed by 4 bases and V by 5 bases; bases with no gene match: 10. CDR3 length: 16 residues. Germline V gene sequence: CDR1 LNHNV, CDR2 YYDKDF (reference sequence). The CDR3 DNA reads as TGTGCCACCAGCTCGGGACAGGGGATTGTAGGCACTGAAGCTTTCTTT. It specifies CATSSGQGIVGTEAFF.

V and J are TRBV7-9 and TRBJ2-3; D possibly corresponds to TRBD2 (5 bases). The CDR3 extends over 14 amino acids. V lost 3 bases and J lost 1, with 8 bases in between. Germline V lookup: CDR1 SEHNR, CDR2 FQNEAQ (reference sequence). As DNA, the CDR3 is TGTGCCAGCAGCTTCGAAGCGGGCACAGATACGCAGTATTTT. This gives the protein CASSFEAGTDTQYF.

The CDR3: CASSFQAGGLEAFF. CDR3 sequence (DNA): TGTGCCAGCAGCTTTCAGGCAGGGGGCCTCGAAGCTTTCTTT. The chain joins TRBV5-8 to TRBJ1-1; 8 bases map to TRBD1. Trimming took 2 bases from V and 8 from J; bases not matched to a gene: 8. Germline V lookup: CDR1 SGHTS, CDR2 YDEGEE. The CDR3 extends over 14 amino acids.

The chain combines TRBV12-5 with TRBJ1-3; TRBD1 might be the D (5 bases). In germline, CDR1 is LGHNT, CDR2 FRNRAP. The germline V and J ends were trimmed by 3 bases and 11 bases, with 8 bases remaining between them. This CDR3 region has 11 residues. The CDR3 spells CASGLGGAIYF. The CDR3 DNA sequence: TGTGCTAGTGGTTTAGGAGGGGCCATATATTTT.

This clone was seen a handful of times. The chain couples TRBV19 to TRBJ1-5, with TRBD1 matching 7 bases. The V segment lost 1 base and the J segment 3 bases; nucleotides outside the gene matches: 9. The CDR3 has 17 amino acids. CDR1 LNHDA and CDR2 SQIVND come from the germline V gene (reference sequence). This chain's CDR3 is CASSIGHNRGLNQPQHF. The DNA of the CDR3 is TGTGCCAGTAGTATAGGTCACAACAGGGGCCTCAATCAGCCCCAGCATTTT.